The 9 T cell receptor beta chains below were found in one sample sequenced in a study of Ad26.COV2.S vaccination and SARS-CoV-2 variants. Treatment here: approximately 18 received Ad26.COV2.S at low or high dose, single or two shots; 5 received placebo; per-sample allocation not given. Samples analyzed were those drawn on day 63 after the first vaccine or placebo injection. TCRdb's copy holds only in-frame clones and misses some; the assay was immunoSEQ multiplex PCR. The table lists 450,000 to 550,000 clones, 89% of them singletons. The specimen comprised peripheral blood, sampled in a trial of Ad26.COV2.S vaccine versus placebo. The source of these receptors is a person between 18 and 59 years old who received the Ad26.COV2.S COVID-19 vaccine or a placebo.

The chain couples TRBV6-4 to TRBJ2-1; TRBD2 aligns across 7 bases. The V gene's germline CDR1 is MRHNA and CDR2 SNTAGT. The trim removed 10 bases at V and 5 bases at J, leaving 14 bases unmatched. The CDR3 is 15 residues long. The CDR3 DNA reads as TGTGCCACCATGACGAAGACTAGCAGCGACAATGAGCAGTTCTTC. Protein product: CATMTKTSSDNEQFF.

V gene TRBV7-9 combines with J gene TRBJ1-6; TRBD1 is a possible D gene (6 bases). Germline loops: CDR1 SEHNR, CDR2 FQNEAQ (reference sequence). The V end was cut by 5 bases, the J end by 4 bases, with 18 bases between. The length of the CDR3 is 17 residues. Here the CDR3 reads CASSPTTGNQYNSPLHF. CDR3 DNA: TGTGCCAGCAGCCCAACTACAGGGAACCAATATAATTCACCCCTCCACTTT.

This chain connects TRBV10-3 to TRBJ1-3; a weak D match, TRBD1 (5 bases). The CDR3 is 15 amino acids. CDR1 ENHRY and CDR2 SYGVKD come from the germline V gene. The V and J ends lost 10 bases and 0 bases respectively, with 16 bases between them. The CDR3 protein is CATTGTGDSGNTIYF. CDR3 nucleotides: TGTGCCACTACCGGGACGGGGGACTCTGGAAACACCATATATTTT.

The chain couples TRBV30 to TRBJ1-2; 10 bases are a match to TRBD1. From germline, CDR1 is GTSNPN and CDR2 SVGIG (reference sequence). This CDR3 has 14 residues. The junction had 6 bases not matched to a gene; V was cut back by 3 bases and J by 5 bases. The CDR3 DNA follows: TGTGCCTGGAGGAGGGACAGGGGAGGATATGGCTACACCTTC. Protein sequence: CAWRRDRGGYGYTF.

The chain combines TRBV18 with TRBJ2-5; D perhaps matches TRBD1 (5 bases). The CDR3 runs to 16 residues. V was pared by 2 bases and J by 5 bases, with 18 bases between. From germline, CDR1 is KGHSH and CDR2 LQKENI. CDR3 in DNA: TGTGCCAGCTCACCAGACTGGACATCCGTGGTGGAGACCCAGTACTTC. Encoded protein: CASSPDWTSVVETQYF.

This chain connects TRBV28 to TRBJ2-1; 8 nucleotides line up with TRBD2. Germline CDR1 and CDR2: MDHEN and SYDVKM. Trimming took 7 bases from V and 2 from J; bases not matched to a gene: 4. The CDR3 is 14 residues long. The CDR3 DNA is TGTGCCAGCACCTCGGGGGGGGCCTACAATGAGCAGTTCTTC. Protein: CASTSGGAYNEQFF.

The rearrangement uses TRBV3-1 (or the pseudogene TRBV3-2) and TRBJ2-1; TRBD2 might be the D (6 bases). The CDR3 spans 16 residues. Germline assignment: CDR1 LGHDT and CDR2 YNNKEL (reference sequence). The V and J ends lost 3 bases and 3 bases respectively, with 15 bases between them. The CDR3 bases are TGTGCCAGCAGCCAGAGACGACTAGTAGGCTACAATGAGCAGTTCTTC. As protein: CASSQRRLVGYNEQFF.

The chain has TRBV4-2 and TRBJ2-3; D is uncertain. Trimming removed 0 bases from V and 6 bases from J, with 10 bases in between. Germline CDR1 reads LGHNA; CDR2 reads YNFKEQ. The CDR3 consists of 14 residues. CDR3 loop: CASSQDSRADTQYF. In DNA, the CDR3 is TGTGCCAGCAGCCAAGATTCAAGGGCGGATACGCAGTATTTT.

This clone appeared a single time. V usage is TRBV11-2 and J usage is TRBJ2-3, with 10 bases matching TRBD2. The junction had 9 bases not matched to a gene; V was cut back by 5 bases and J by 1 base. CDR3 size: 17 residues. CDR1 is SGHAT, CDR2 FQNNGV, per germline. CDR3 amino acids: CASSPPIGLAGTDTQYF. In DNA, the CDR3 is TGTGCCAGCAGCCCACCGATAGGACTAGCGGGCACAGATACGCAGTATTTT.